This entry lists 15 T cell receptor beta chains sequenced from one sample in a study of molecular identifiers for immune sequencing clone quantification. TCRdb analysed the PCR reads with MiXCR anew, one entry per CDR3 protein. Among approximately 630,000 distinct CDR3 sequences listed, roughly 23% were seen once. Sequenced input: naive CD8+ T cells from blood, with Jurkat cell RNA spiked in. Specified subset: FACS-sorted CD8+CD4-CCR7+CD45RA+ naive T cells. These receptors all come from a human donor in good health. Some libraries in this study had Jurkat cell RNA spiked in.

This clonotype has a count of ten or more. This rearrangement joins TRBV7-9 to TRBJ1-4; weak D call: TRBD1 (5 bases). The CDR3 length is 16 residues. Between the trimmed V and J ends, which lost 4 bases and 5 bases, there was a span of 17 bases. The germline CDR1 and CDR2 sequences are SEHNR and FQNEAQ (reference sequence). The CDR3 nucleotides are TGTGCCAGCAGCTCTCCGAGGGGAGATGAGAATGAAAAACTGTTTTTT. It codes for CASSSPRGDENEKLFF.

This clonotype was detected ten times or more. This chain joins TRBV4-3 and TRBJ1-2; 7 nucleotides line up with TRBD1. Germline V gives CDR1 LGHNA, CDR2 YSLEER. V dropped 0 bases and J dropped 4; count of bases not matched to a gene: 8. This CDR3 comprises 16 residues. Written as DNA, the CDR3 is TGCGCCAGCAGCCAAGATTGGACAGGAATCTTCTATGGCTACACCTTC. Protein sequence: CASSQDWTGIFYGYTF.

On this clonotype: A much larger clonotype is one base distant, so this may be a read error. This chain links TRBV4-3 with TRBJ2-7; D is undetermined. The CDR3 totals 14 residues. Germline loops: CDR1 LGHNA, CDR2 YSLEER. For the CDR3, the DNA is TGCGCCAGCAGCCAAATGTCCACATACTACGCGCAGTACTTC. As protein: CASSQMSTYYAQYF.

The chain uses TRBV4-3 and TRBJ2-3, with D possibly matching TRBD1 (6 bases). Germline loops: CDR1 LGHNA, CDR2 YSLEER. The CDR3 length is 15 residues. V lost 4 bases, J lost 0 bases, and 11 bases lay in between. The CDR3 reads CASSLGQPSTDTQYF. The CDR3 nucleotides are TGCGCCAGCAGCCTAGGACAGCCTAGCACAGATACGCAGTATTTT.

This clonotype was detected ten times or more. The chain carries TRBV29-1 and TRBJ1-4; 7 nucleotides align to TRBD1. Germline V gene sequence: CDR1 SQVTM, CDR2 ANQGSEA. This CDR3 spans 13 amino acids. With V trimmed by 5 bases and J by 1 base, 1 base remained unmatched. The CDR3 bases are TGCAGCGTTCGACAGGGAACTAATGAAAAACTGTTTTTT. Protein: CSVRQGTNEKLFF.

Notes on this clonotype: A junction end diverges from the germline sequence, so it may reflect a read error. V gene TRBV6-2 or TRBV6-3 combines with J gene TRBJ2-1, with a weak D call TRBD1 (5 bases). The CDR3 length is 15 residues. Germline values: CDR1 MNHEY, CDR2 SVGEGT. The CDR3 spells CASSYSDSAYNGQFF. The CDR3 bases are TGTGCCAGCAGTTACTCCGACAGTGCGTACAATGGGCAGTTCTTC.

This chain connects TRBV7-6 to TRBJ2-7; D remains unclear. CDR3 length: 15 amino acids. Germline V lookup: CDR1 SGHVS, CDR2 FNYEAQ. V was clipped by 0 bases and J by 1 base, with 10 bases between them. The CDR3 here is CASSLAADTSYEQYF. Here the CDR3 DNA reads TGTGCCAGCAGCTTAGCGGCAGACACATCCTACGAGCAGTACTTC.

This clonotype showed up just a few times. The J gene is TRBJ2-7, the V gene TRBV4-3; 8 positions match TRBD1. The CDR3 covers 16 residues. With V trimmed by 0 bases and J by 3 bases, 7 bases remained unmatched. Germline CDR1 is LGHNA and CDR2 is YSLEER. In DNA form, the CDR3 reads TGCGCCAGCAGCCAAGATGCTCGGGACAGGAACTACGAGCAGTACTTC. Its protein product is CASSQDARDRNYEQYF.

This clonotype was observed at least ten times. The chain employs TRBV28 and TRBJ1-6; D is possibly TRBD1 (5 bases). CDR1 is MDHEN and CDR2 is SYDVKM in the germline V gene. Between the trimmed V and J ends, which lost 6 bases and 5 bases, there was a span of 23 bases. The length of the CDR3 is 18 residues. This CDR3 is CASSPYPSRGADNSPLHF. For the CDR3, the DNA is TGTGCCAGCAGCCCCTACCCTTCGCGGGGCGCCGATAATTCACCCCTCCACTTT.

J is TRBJ2-5 and V is TRBV7-9, with 7 nucleotides matching TRBD2. Germline trimming cut 1 base from V and 4 bases from J; bases unmatched to any gene: 3. The germline V gene encodes CDR1 SEHNR and CDR2 FQNEAQ (reference sequence). The CDR3 length is 14 residues. This CDR3 reads CASSLDWGGETQYF. CDR3 in DNA: TGTGCCAGCAGCTTAGACTGGGGGGGAGAGACCCAGTACTTC.

With regard to this clonotype: A much bigger clone sits one base away, suggesting this may be a read error. This rearrangement joins TRBV4-1 to TRBJ1-1, with D hard to call. The ends were cut back, 1 base at V and 4 bases at J, with 13 bases in the middle. CDR1 MGHRA and CDR2 YSYEKL come from the germline V gene. The CDR3 has 15 amino acids. CDR3 bases: TGCGCCAGCAGCCAAGTCTGGGCCGTCATCACTGAAGCTTTCTTT. Translated: CASSQVWAVITEAFF.

Turning to this clonotype: This may come from a read error, since a much larger clone is one base off. This chain uses TRBV24-1 with TRBJ2-3; 8 nucleotides match TRBD1. CDR1 and CDR2 (germline): KGHDR, SFDVKD. The CDR3 loop spans 17 amino acids. The CDR3 reads CATGDFLQGVSTDTQYF. CDR3 nucleotide sequence: TGTGCCACCGGTGATTTTCTACAGGGGGTGAGCACAGATACGCAGTATTTT.

This clonotype showed up many times. The rearrangement uses TRBV5-6 and TRBJ2-7; D gene ambiguous. The V end lost 4 bases, the J end lost 6 bases, and 8 bases lay between the germline ends. CDR1 and CDR2 from the germline V gene are SGHDT and YYEEEE. The CDR3 length is 11 residues. CDR3 DNA sequence: TGTGCCAGCAGCCTACGGGTCGAGCAGTACTTC. Translation: CASSLRVEQYF.

The CDR3 reads CASSLGGLARVDTQYF. CDR3 DNA: TGTGCCAGCAGCTTAGGGGGACTAGCGAGGGTAGATACGCAGTATTTT. The chain is built from TRBV5-6 and TRBJ2-3; 10 nucleotides align to TRBD2. Germline V lookup: CDR1 SGHDT, CDR2 YYEEEE. V dropped 2 bases and J dropped 5; count of bases not matched to a gene: 8. The CDR3 is 16 residues long.

V is TRBV19 and J is TRBJ2-1, with 11 nucleotides matching TRBD2. In germline, CDR1 is LNHDA, CDR2 SQIVND (reference sequence). Losses at the gene ends were 3 bases for V and 9 bases for J; bases not matched to a gene: 7. There are 15 residues in the CDR3. The CDR3 DNA follows: TGTGCCAGTAGTATGTCCTCTAGCGGGAGGAGTGAGCAGTTCTTC. Its translation: CASSMSSSGRSEQFF.